This is a list of T cell receptor beta chains from one sample in a study of blood T cell repertoires in COVID-19. The data were produced by immunoSEQ multiplex PCR, yet TCRdb's version contains in-frame clones alone and is incomplete. The data contain around 190,000 clones, roughly 85% of them singletons. The source material was peripheral blood. The receptors originated from a woman aged 80 or over with acute or convalescent COVID-19. The CDR3 runs from the conserved cysteine through the conserved F or W. The D gene is left open where the match is weak. Size values are once, few and many counts, or a class for expanded clones, and some rows have none.

cdr3_aa cdr3_nt j_call v_call d_call clone_size
CASSLGPTGEETQYF TGCGCCAGCAGCTTGGGTCCAACAGGGGAAGAGACCCAGTACTTC TRBJ2-5 TRBV5-1 TRBD1 .
CASSSSGTYEQYF TGTGCCAGCAGTTCTAGCGGGACCTACGAGCAGTACTTC TRBJ2-7 TRBV6-5 TRBD2 .
CASSVGVRAPLHF TGTGCCAGCAGCGTAGGTGTTCGGGCACCCCTCCACTTT TRBJ1-6 TRBV9 . .
CAISEWAPGANVLTF TGTGCCATCAGTGAGTGGGCCCCTGGGGCCAACGTCCTGACTTTC TRBJ2-6 TRBV10-3 . .
CASSQVRGRAYNEQFF TGCGCCAGCAGCCAAGTTAGAGGGCGCGCCTACAATGAGCAGTTCTTC TRBJ2-1 TRBV4-3 . .
CASSQAAGRSNEQFF TGTGCCAGCAGTCAAGCCGCGGGGCGCAGTAATGAGCAGTTCTTC TRBJ2-1 TRBV11-2 . .
CASSSGTSVNNEQFF TGTGCCAGCAGCTCCGGGACTAGCGTCAACAATGAGCAGTTCTTC TRBJ2-1 TRBV5-4 TRBD2 .
CATSRGLAGTDTQYF TGTGCCACCAGCAGAGGACTAGCGGGCACAGATACGCAGTATTTT TRBJ2-3 TRBV15 TRBD2 .
CASSLLAGSYNEQFF TGCGCCAGCAGCCTACTAGCGGGATCATACAATGAGCAGTTCTTC TRBJ2-1 TRBV5-1 TRBD2 .
CATSTGGVSETQYF TGCGCCACTAGTACAGGGGGCGTATCGGAGACCCAGTACTTC TRBJ2-5 TRBV5-1 TRBD1 .
CASKPPQGRDSPLHF TGTGCCAGTAAACCCCCGCAGGGTCGCGATTCACCCCTCCACTTT TRBJ1-6 TRBV28 . .
CASSIGSSGANVLTF TGTGCCAGTAGTATTGGCAGCTCTGGGGCCAACGTCCTGACTTTC TRBJ2-6 TRBV19 . .
CASSLGAPGSGTDTQYF TGTGCCAGCAGCTTAGGGGCCCCGGGGTCGGGCACAGATACGCAGTATTTT TRBJ2-3 TRBV7-2 . .
CASSYSAGSDETQYF TGTGCCAGCAGTTACTCGGCAGGGTCGGATGAGACCCAGTACTTC TRBJ2-5 TRBV6-5 . .
CASSFGQGVVYGYTF TGTGCCAGCAGCTTCGGGCAAGGGGTGGTCTATGGCTACACCTTC TRBJ1-2 TRBV5-6 . .
CASSSGTRTGELFF TGTGCCAGCAGCTCCGGGACAAGGACCGGGGAGCTGTTTTTT TRBJ2-2 TRBV28 . .
CASILGGTGLETQYF TGCGCCAGCATCCTCGGTGGGACAGGGTTGGAGACCCAGTACTTC TRBJ2-5 TRBV5-1 TRBD1 .
CASSLGQGLYQPQHF TGTGCCAGCAGCTTGGGACAGGGCCTTTATCAGCCCCAGCATTTT TRBJ1-5 TRBV7-2 TRBD1 .
CASSEWAGEGVGEAFF TGTGCCAGCAGTGAATGGGCAGGGGAAGGGGTAGGCGAAGCTTTCTTT TRBJ1-1 TRBV2 . .
CAWSVLPSGRGYEQYF TGTGCCTGGAGTGTACTGCCTAGCGGGAGGGGATACGAGCAGTACTTC TRBJ2-7 TRBV30 TRBD2 .
CASSLAFSGTGNEQFF TGTGCCAGCAGCTTAGCGTTTAGCGGGACGGGCAATGAGCAGTTCTTC TRBJ2-1 TRBV7-8 TRBD2 .
CAWSLAGLFSGNTIYF TGTGCCTGGAGTTTAGCGGGACTTTTCTCTGGAAACACCATATATTTT TRBJ1-3 TRBV30 . .
CASSPTSAQTQYF TGTGCCAGCAGCCCAACTAGTGCACAGACCCAGTACTTC TRBJ2-5 TRBV7-2 . .
CASSSRQGAVNSPLHF TGCGCCAGCAGCTCTCGACAGGGGGCGGTCAATTCACCCCTCCACTTT TRBJ1-6 TRBV5-1 TRBD1 .
CASSLKASGLANYEQYF TGTGCCAGCAGCTTAAAGGCCTCCGGACTAGCCAACTACGAGCAGTACTTC TRBJ2-7 TRBV7-3 TRBD2 .
CASSSPTTDYTTQYF TGTGCCAGCAGTTCCCCCACGACCGACTACACTACGCAGTATTTT TRBJ2-3 TRBV27 . .
CASSAVRGSELFF TGTGCCAGCAGCGCCGTACGGGGGTCGGAGCTGTTTTTT TRBJ2-2 TRBV9 . .
CASSLSRVSEQFF TGTGCCAGCAGCTTATCCAGGGTCAGTGAGCAGTTCTTC TRBJ2-1 TRBV5-8 . .
CASSQDGWGTYNSPLHF TGCGCCAGCAGCCAAGATGGGTGGGGGACTTATAATTCACCCCTCCACTTT TRBJ1-6 TRBV4-3 . .
CASSYFPGYEQYF TGTGCCAGCAGTTATTTTCCAGGCTACGAGCAGTACTTC TRBJ2-7 TRBV6-5 . many
CASIRGTNEKLFF TGTGCCAGCATCCGGGGAACTAATGAAAAACTGTTTTTT TRBJ1-4 TRBV28 . few
CASSQGSYLVAF TGTGCCAGCAGCCAAGGGTCTTATCTGGTAGCGTTC TRBJ2-7 TRBV3-1/TRBV3-2 . .
CASSTGLASVQYF TGTGCCAGCAGTACGGGACTAGCAAGCGTTCAGTACTTC TRBJ2-4 TRBV12-3/TRBV12-4 TRBD2 .
CASSIAQGALGAFF TGTGCCAGTAGTATAGCCCAGGGGGCGTTGGGCGCTTTCTTT TRBJ1-1 TRBV19 TRBD1 few
CASSSGRHPYEQYF TGTGCCAGTAGTTCCGGCAGGCACCCCTACGAGCAGTACTTC TRBJ2-7 TRBV19 . .
CASSFLQGASYEQYF TGCGCCAGCAGCTTCCTACAGGGGGCCTCATACGAGCAGTACTTC TRBJ2-7 TRBV5-1 TRBD1 .